The 13 T cell receptor beta chains below come from one sample, sequenced in a study of regulatory T cells in long-lasting Graves disease. This sample's time point: persistent/refractory GD, antithyroid drugs over 5 years with positive TRAb. Researchers made the TCR library from RNA that was extracted from PBMCs. Construction of the TCR beta libraries employed iRepertoire HTBI primers in conjunction with Arm-PCR of CDR3 regions. TCRdb itself ran the multiplex PCR reads through MiXCR, one entry per CDR3 protein. The table has 350,000 to 450,000 distinct CDR3 sequences, around 21% seen once. The sample was peripheral blood mononuclear cells (PBMCs), taken when the disease was refractory, from a patient treated with antithyroid drugs. The receptor set was obtained from a female donor with Graves disease.

This clonotype was seen a handful of times. The CDR3 region has the DNA TGTGCCAGCAGTTACTCGACCCAGGGATCCTCTGGAAACACCATATATTTT. Translated: CASSYSTQGSSGNTIYF. The chain joins TRBV6-2 or TRBV6-3 to TRBJ1-3; possible D gene TRBD1, 5 bases. The CDR3 contains 17 residues. Germline V gene lookup returns CDR1 MNHEY and CDR2 SVGEGT. V shed 0 bases and J shed 0 bases, with 12 bases lying between them.

The CDR3 DNA reads as TGTGCCAGCAGTTACAGCACTAGCGGGAGTTCCCGGGGAGAGACCCAGTACTTC. It encodes CASSYSTSGSSRGETQYF. This chain uses TRBV6-5 with TRBJ2-5; TRBD2 aligns across 11 bases. There are 18 residues in the CDR3. Germline assignment: CDR1 MNHEY and CDR2 SVGAGI. After removal of 2 bases from V and 4 bases from J, the junction contained 12 bases not matched to a gene.

This clonotype has more than one count but fewer than ten. The chain employs TRBV7-2 and TRBJ1-6; D is ambiguous. Germline values: CDR1 SGHTA, CDR2 FQGNSA. This CDR3 contains 14 residues. Trimming removed 5 bases at V and 6 bases at J, with 11 bases between. The CDR3 protein is CASSPAKVNSPLHF. The CDR3 bases are TGTGCCAGCAGCCCGGCGAAAGTTAATTCACCCCTCCACTTT.

About this clonotype itself: Possible read error: a much larger clone is one base away. This rearrangement joins TRBV7-9 to TRBJ2-7, with TRBD1 matching over 9 bases. CDR1 is SEHNR, CDR2 FQNEAQ, per germline (reference sequence). CDR3 length: 16 residues. The CDR3, as DNA: TGTGCCAGCAGCCCCGCCCCGGGACAGGGATCCTGCGAGCAGTACTTC. This sequence encodes CASSPAPGQGSCEQYF.

This clonotype appeared many times. The V gene is TRBV11-2, the J gene TRBJ2-7, with D uncertain. With 5 bases removed from V and 6 bases from J, the gap between germline ends came to 8 bases. The CDR3 runs 11 residues. CDR1 and CDR2 from the germline V gene are SGHAT and FQNNGV. The CDR3 DNA sequence: TGTGCCAGCAGCCCACTCGGCGAGCAGTACTTC. As protein: CASSPLGEQYF.

Only a few counts were recorded for this clonotype. The chain combines TRBV20-1 with TRBJ2-7; D may match TRBD1 or TRBD2 (5 bases each). CDR1 DFQATT and CDR2 SNEGSKA come from the germline V gene (reference sequence). CDR3 length: 14 residues. V was shortened by 3 bases and J by 2 bases, with 14 bases between the two germline ends. The CDR3 DNA follows: TGCAGTGCTAGTGCGCCAGGGAGTACCTACGAGCAGTACTTC. This gives the protein CSASAPGSTYEQYF.

This clonotype is termed large. The CDR3 sequence is CASSLLVGATNEKLFF. CDR3 in DNA: TGTGCCAGCAGCCTATTAGTGGGTGCAACTAATGAAAAACTGTTTTTT. This chain connects TRBV2 to TRBJ1-4; D remains unclear. CDR1 is SNHLY and CDR2 is FYNNEI in the germline V gene. This CDR3 is 16 amino acids long. V was pared by 6 bases and J by 0 bases, with 14 bases between.

This clonotype was counted ten times or more. The V call is TRBV7-9, the J call TRBJ2-7; D call uncertain. Germline assignment: CDR1 SEHNR and CDR2 FQNEAQ (reference sequence). V was pared by 2 bases and J by 3 bases, with 8 bases between. The CDR3 runs 13 residues. The CDR3, as DNA: TGTGCCAGCAGCTTAAAGCCTAGCTACGAGCAGTACTTC. Translation: CASSLKPSYEQYF.

This clonotype was detected ten times or more. J is TRBJ2-7 and V is TRBV20-1, with D perhaps TRBD1 (6 bases). This CDR3 has 12 amino acids. From germline, CDR1 is DFQATT and CDR2 SNEGSKA (reference sequence). V was pared by 6 bases and J by 4 bases, with 13 bases between. The CDR3 loop is CSATGTRYEQYF. CDR3 nucleotide sequence: TGCAGTGCCACAGGGACAAGGTACGAGCAGTACTTC.

V and J are TRBV12-3 or TRBV12-4 and TRBJ2-7; 7 bases match TRBD2. The ends lost 4 bases at V and 1 base at J; junction bases unmatched: 7. This CDR3 contains 15 residues. The CDR3 DNA sequence: TGTGCCAGCAGTTCGCTAGCGGCTGTATCCTACGAGCAGTACTTC. It specifies CASSSLAAVSYEQYF.

The chain recombines TRBV12-3 or TRBV12-4 with TRBJ2-3; D is tentatively TRBD1 or TRBD2 (5 bases each). With 6 bases removed from V and 4 bases from J, the gap between germline ends came to 17 bases. The CDR3 spans 15 residues. The CDR3 loop reads CASSVTLEGPDTQYF. The DNA for the CDR3 is TGTGCCAGCAGCGTAACCCTAGAGGGACCAGATACGCAGTATTTT.

In its sample, this clonotype was seen a few times. The chain recombines TRBV5-5 with TRBJ1-5; possibly TRBD1 for D (6 bases). V dropped 7 bases and J dropped 0 bases, with 14 bases sitting between them. This CDR3 is 15 amino acids long. Germline CDR1 is SGHKS and CDR2 is YYEKEE (reference sequence). CDR3 sequence: CASETGLNSNQPQHF. The CDR3 DNA reads TGTGCCAGCGAAACAGGGCTGAATAGCAATCAGCCCCAGCATTTT. The full variable domain, rest sourced from reference TRBV5-5 and TRBJ1-5, is DAGVTQSPTHLIKTRGQQVTLRCSPISGHKSVSWYQQVLGQGPQFIFQYYEKEERGRGNFPDRFSARQFPNYSSELNVNALLLGDSALYLCASETGLNSNQPQHFGDGTRLSIL.

V and J are TRBV7-6 and TRBJ2-7; the D gene is possibly TRBD2 (6 bases). The CDR3 totals 14 residues. Trimming cost V 4 bases and J 6 bases, with 16 bases left between them. Germline CDR1 reads SGHVS; CDR2 reads FNYEAQ. The CDR3: CASSSGLLATEQYF. CDR3 in DNA: TGTGCCAGCAGCTCCGGGTTGCTAGCGACCGAGCAGTACTTC.